The rows below give T cell receptor beta chains drawn from one sample of a study of blood T cells in healthy people across ages. A single record per CDR3 protein comes from TCRdb applying MiXCR to the 5' RACE reads. Of about 1.5 million distinct CDR3 sequences listed, about 43% are singletons. The sequenced sample was blood. Source of these receptors: a woman between 18 and 29 years old in good health. Each CDR3 is given with its conserved first and last residue. The order of the fields is J gene, V gene, CDR3 protein.

j_call: TRBJ1-2
v_call: TRBV20-1
cdr3_aa: CSAREGVYGYTF

j_call: TRBJ2-1
v_call: TRBV5-5
cdr3_aa: CASSFGGGANEQFF

j_call: -
v_call: TRBV20-1
cdr3_aa: CSAGRQGTQYF

j_call: TRBJ2-5
v_call: TRBV9
cdr3_aa: CASSVDGAPYQETQYF

j_call: TRBJ2-5
v_call: TRBV20-1
cdr3_aa: CSATGVQETQYF

j_call: -
v_call: TRBV5-1
cdr3_aa: CASSGREGYSGDEQYF

j_call: TRBJ2-1
v_call: TRBV29-1
cdr3_aa: CSVAPQADNEQFF

j_call: TRBJ2-1
v_call: TRBV11-2
cdr3_aa: CASSLNLGLAVYNEQFF

j_call: -
v_call: TRBV4-1
cdr3_aa: CASSQDPGLVGGETQYF

j_call: TRBJ2-7
v_call: TRBV6-5
cdr3_aa: CASRGGRGPMSYEQYF

j_call: TRBJ1-4
v_call: TRBV27
cdr3_aa: CASSLTQQGDEKLFF

j_call: TRBJ2-1
v_call: TRBV12-3/TRBV12-4
cdr3_aa: CASSFWTSGSAFYNEQFF

j_call: TRBJ2-3
v_call: TRBV10-3
cdr3_aa: CAISEYGAGTQYF

j_call: TRBJ1-1
v_call: TRBV4-1
cdr3_aa: CASSQELDRATEAFF

j_call: -
v_call: TRBV2
cdr3_aa: CASSVTGTGGYEQYF

j_call: TRBJ2-7
v_call: TRBV6-5
cdr3_aa: CAGSYSRTGPYEQYF

j_call: TRBJ2-1
v_call: TRBV10-3
cdr3_aa: CAISEGTSGSYNEQFF

j_call: TRBJ1-6
v_call: TRBV2
cdr3_aa: CASSRVNNSPLHF

j_call: TRBJ2-3
v_call: TRBV7-9
cdr3_aa: CASSLSLGSTDTQYF

j_call: TRBJ2-3
v_call: TRBV6-5
cdr3_aa: CASSFSRVSDTQYF

j_call: TRBJ2-3
v_call: TRBV4-1
cdr3_aa: CASSQAGPSGGGTDTQYF

j_call: TRBJ1-1
v_call: TRBV7-9
cdr3_aa: CASSLGGPLFTEAFF